The T cell receptor (beta chain) described here comes from a study of blood T cell repertoires in COVID-19. Study background: Acute and convalescent COVID-19 specimens originated in the United States, Italy and Spain. PBMCs, B-cell-depleted T cells, or T cells were the source of the cDNA or gDNA that made up the material.

TCRdb's copy holds only in-frame clones and misses some; the assay was immunoSEQ multiplex PCR. The sample shows some 120,000 clones, more than 75% of them seen only once. A single count supports this clone. J lost 7 bases, V lost 6 bases, and 7 bases had no gene match. The CDR3 is made up of 15 amino acids. Germline CDR1 reads LNHDA; CDR2 reads SQIVND (reference sequence). This clonotype originated in a man in his 70s with acute or convalescent COVID-19. The sample taken for sequencing was peripheral blood. The chain joins TRBV19 to TRBJ2-2; 11 nucleotides line up with TRBD2. The CDR3 reads CASRATSGIIGELFF. CDR3 sequence (DNA): TGTGCCAGTAGAGCGACTAGCGGGATTATCGGGGAGCTGTTTTTT.